This entry lists 21 T cell receptor beta chains sequenced from one sample in a study of T cells after yellow fever vaccination. TCRdb called the 5' RACE reads again in MiXCR, with one record for every CDR3 protein. The table records roughly 330,000 distinct CDR3 sequences, around 6.8% of them present only once. This specimen consisted of PBMCs, obtained 35 to 50 days after the first yellow fever vaccination. The receptors here all came from a man between 18 and 29 years old who received the YFV17D yellow fever vaccine.

The chain links TRBV5-4 to TRBJ2-1; 11 bases agree with TRBD2. The V gene's germline CDR1 is SGHNT and CDR2 YYREEE (reference sequence). The CDR3 totals 15 residues. V gave up 1 base and J gave up 5 bases; unmatched junction bases: 2. The CDR3: CASSLLAGGHNEQFF. As DNA, the CDR3 is TGTGCCAGCAGCTTGCTAGCGGGGGGCCACAATGAGCAGTTCTTC.

This clonotype was seen only a few times. The chain has TRBV7-2 and TRBJ2-7, with D perhaps TRBD1 or TRBD2 (5 bases each). CDR3 length equals 15 residues. CDR1 and CDR2 (germline): SGHTA, FQGNSA. The ends were cut back, 5 bases at V and 3 bases at J, with 17 bases in the middle. Written as DNA, the CDR3 is TGTGCCAGCAGCGCACATCGGGGACCTTTCTACGAGCAGTACTTC. It is translated as CASSAHRGPFYEQYF.

The chain couples TRBV12-3 or TRBV12-4 to TRBJ1-6, with TRBD1 identical over 7 bases. The CDR3 contains 15 residues. J was trimmed by 5 bases and V by 4 bases; bases with no gene match: 5. CDR3 region: CASSSSDRDNSPLHF. In nucleotides, the CDR3 is TGTGCCAGCAGTTCCTCCGACAGGGATAATTCACCCCTCCACTTT.

This clonotype was seen a handful of times. The chain is built from TRBV24-1 and TRBJ2-7, with a weak D call TRBD1 (5 bases). Germline CDR1 and CDR2: KGHDR and SFDVKD. The V end was cut by 11 bases, the J end by 3 bases, with 13 bases between. The CDR3 loop spans 12 amino acids. In nucleotides, the CDR3 is TGTGCCAAGCCTACAGGTGACTACGAGCAGTACTTC. Translated, it gives CAKPTGDYEQYF.

The gene calls are TRBV5-1 and TRBJ1-2; D ambiguous. V was clipped by 7 bases and J by 0 bases, with 16 bases between them. Germline assignment: CDR1 SGHRS and CDR2 YFSETQ. CDR3 length equals 15 residues. The CDR3 region has the DNA TGCGCCAGCGTACCGAGTACAGCCGCTAACTATGGCTACACCTTC. Translation gives CASVPSTAANYGYTF.

J is TRBJ2-3 and V is TRBV7-2, with 10 bases that match TRBD2. Germline assignment: CDR1 SGHTA and CDR2 FQGNSA. With 5 bases clipped from V and 7 bases from J, the junction kept 9 bases outside the gene matches. CDR3 size: 15 residues. CDR3 loop: CASSPLAGATNTQYF. The CDR3 bases are TGTGCCAGCAGCCCCCTAGCGGGGGCCACCAATACGCAGTATTTT.

This clonotype showed up many times. The chain uses TRBV20-1 and TRBJ2-5; D unresolved. The CDR3 length is 14 residues. The V gene's germline CDR1 is DFQATT and CDR2 SNEGSKA (reference sequence). V shed 0 bases and J shed 5 bases, with 13 bases lying between them. CDR3 nucleotides: TGCAGTGCTAGAGATAGAATAGGGCGGGAGACCCAGTACTTC. Its translation is CSARDRIGRETQYF.

This clonotype was seen a few times. The chain links TRBV2 to TRBJ2-5; 9 bases align to TRBD1. The CDR3 is 12 amino acids. V trimming: 9 bases; J trimming: 3 bases; junction bases outside the gene matches: 2. CDR1 is SNHLY, CDR2 FYNNEI, per germline. The CDR3 DNA reads as TGTGCCAGGAGGACAGGGGAAGAGACCCAGTACTTC. Its protein is CARRTGEETQYF.

This clonotype has a handful of counts. The chain links TRBV4-2 to TRBJ2-5, with 8 bases that match TRBD2. V was pared by 0 bases and J by 5 bases, with 20 bases of the junction left unmatched. Germline CDR1 LGHNA, CDR2 YNFKEQ. The CDR3 length is 20 residues. CDR3 in amino acids: CASSQDRGSGGIFREETQYF. The CDR3, as DNA: TGTGCCAGCAGCCAAGATCGTGGAAGCGGGGGTATCTTCAGGGAGGAGACCCAGTACTTC.

This clonotype occurred a few times. The CDR3 nucleotides read TGTGCCAGCAGCTTGGGAACAGGGCGGCCTGCTTACGAGCAGTACGTC. Translating it yields CASSLGTGRPAYEQYV. The chain recombines TRBV5-6 with TRBJ2-7, with D possibly being TRBD1 (6 bases). Germline V CDR1 and CDR2: SGHDT, YYEEEE. There are 16 residues in the CDR3. V was pared by 0 bases and J by 4 bases, with 17 bases between.

This sequence joins TRBV7-2 and TRBJ1-4; TRBD1 might be the D (5 bases). Germline values: CDR1 SGHTA, CDR2 FQGNSA. The length of the CDR3 is 16 residues. The V end was cut by 1 base, the J end by 8 bases, with 17 bases between. The CDR3 loop is CASSLVGARAFEKLFF. CDR3 DNA: TGTGCCAGCAGCTTAGTAGGGGCCAGGGCCTTCGAAAAACTGTTTTTT.

This chain connects TRBV4-1 to TRBJ2-7; D could derive from TRBD1 or TRBD2 (5 bases each). This CDR3 comprises 15 residues. Looked up from germline, CDR1 is MGHRA and CDR2 is YSYEKL. Trimming took off 3 bases at V and 3 bases at J, with 15 bases between the two ends. CDR3 in amino acids: CASSQGPGRNYEQYV. CDR3 nucleotides: TGCGCCAGCAGCCAGGGACCGGGACGGAACTACGAGCAGTACGTC.

In its sample, this clonotype was seen once. The chain employs TRBV14 and TRBJ2-1, with D possibly matching TRBD1 (6 bases). Trimming removed 3 bases from V and 6 bases from J, with 12 bases in between. The CDR3 length is 14 residues. Germline V gene lookup returns CDR1 SGHDN and CDR2 FVKESK. The CDR3 DNA reads TGTGCCAGCAGCCATCTCAGAGGGGGCAATGAGCAGTTCTTC. Amino acids: CASSHLRGGNEQFF.

This clonotype was observed a handful of times. The chain uses TRBV5-6 and TRBJ2-5; perhaps D is TRBD1 or TRBD2 (6 bases each). The CDR3 totals 14 residues. V was clipped by 3 bases and J by 4 bases, with 13 bases between them. From germline, CDR1 is SGHDT and CDR2 YYEEEE. CDR3 sequence: CASSSEGGRETQYF. Here the CDR3 DNA reads TGTGCCAGCAGCTCGGAGGGGGGTCGAGAGACCCAGTACTTC.

The CDR3 spells CASSYSGTGPNAGELFF. In DNA, the CDR3 is TGTGCCAGCAGTTACTCCGGGACAGGCCCCAACGCCGGGGAGCTGTTTTTT. V usage is TRBV6-2 or TRBV6-3 and J usage is TRBJ2-2; 8 bases match TRBD1. Germline loops: CDR1 MNHEY, CDR2 SVGEGT. The CDR3 has 17 amino acids. After removal of 0 bases from V and 6 bases from J, the junction contained 9 bases not matched to a gene.

This chain uses TRBV12-3 or TRBV12-4 with TRBJ2-3; D not certain. V was shortened by 3 bases and J by 10 bases, with 11 bases between the two germline ends. There are 12 residues in the CDR3. The CDR3 nucleotides read TGTGCCAGCAGTTTCCTGGAGCCGCCGCAGTATTTT. It yields the protein CASSFLEPPQYF.

The V call is TRBV9, the J call TRBJ2-1; 7 positions agree with TRBD1. The CDR3 length is 15 residues. Looked up from germline, CDR1 is SGDLS and CDR2 is YYNGEE. The V and J ends lost 0 bases and 1 base, in that order; junction bases with no gene match: 1. Here the CDR3 DNA reads TGTGCCAGCAGCGTAGGACAGGGTTCCTACAATGAGCAGTTCTTC. Translating gives CASSVGQGSYNEQFF.

At least ten counts were recorded for this clonotype. The chain carries TRBV5-6 and TRBJ2-5; tentative D call: TRBD1 (5 bases). The germline V gene encodes CDR1 SGHDT and CDR2 YYEEEE. With 4 bases removed from V and 1 base from J, the gap between germline ends came to 11 bases. The CDR3 is made up of 14 amino acids. CDR3 in DNA: TGTGCCAGCAGCCCCACAGGCTCCCAAGAGACCCAGTACTTC. It codes for CASSPTGSQETQYF.

The sample holds a few counts of this clonotype. The chain couples TRBV4-1 to TRBJ2-5; 8 nucleotides line up with TRBD1. CDR1 is MGHRA, CDR2 YSYEKL, per germline. The J segment lost 4 bases and the V segment lost 6 bases, leaving 10 bases of the junction unmatched. The CDR3 totals 15 residues. CDR3 sequence (DNA): TGCGCCAGCAGACGCGACAGGGGTAAAGGAGAGACCCAGTACTTC. This translates into CASRRDRGKGETQYF.

This clonotype was picked up a small number of times. The V call is TRBV7-2, the J call TRBJ2-3, with 8 bases identical to TRBD2. The CDR3 loop spans 14 amino acids. V dropped 4 bases and J dropped 4; count of bases not matched to a gene: 4. Looked up from germline, CDR1 is SGHTA and CDR2 is FQGNSA. In DNA form, the CDR3 reads TGTGCCAGCAGCTCGCGGGGGGCCGCAGATACGCAGTATTTT. Translating it yields CASSSRGAADTQYF. Looking up the rest from reference TRBV7-2 and TRBJ2-3 gives the full variable domain: GAGVSQSPSNKVTEKGKDVELRCDPISGHTALYWYRQSLGQGLEFLIYFQGNSAPDKSGLPSDRFSAERTGGSVSTLTIQRTQQEDSAVYLCASSSRGAADTQYFGPGTRLTVL.

The table lists this clonotype with many counts. The rearrangement uses TRBV5-1 and TRBJ2-7, with 11 bases lining up with TRBD1. From germline, CDR1 is SGHRS and CDR2 YFSETQ. V shed 1 base and J 6 bases; nucleotides not matched to a gene: 6. The CDR3 has 15 residues. The CDR3: CASSLRTGGSSEQYF. The CDR3 bases are TGCGCCAGCAGCTTGAGGACAGGGGGCAGTTCCGAGCAGTACTTC.